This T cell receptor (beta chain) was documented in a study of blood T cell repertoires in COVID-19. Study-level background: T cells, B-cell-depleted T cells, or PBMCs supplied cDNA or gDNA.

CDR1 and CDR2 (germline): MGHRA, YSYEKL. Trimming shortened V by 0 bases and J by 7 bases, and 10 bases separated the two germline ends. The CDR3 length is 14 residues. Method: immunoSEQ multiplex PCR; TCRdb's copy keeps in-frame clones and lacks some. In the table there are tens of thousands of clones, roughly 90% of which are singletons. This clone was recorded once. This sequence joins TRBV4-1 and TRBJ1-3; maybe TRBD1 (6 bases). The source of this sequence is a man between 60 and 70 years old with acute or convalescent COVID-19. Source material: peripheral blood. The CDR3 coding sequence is TGCGCCAGCAGCCAAGACCCAGGGGCGAACACCATATATTTT. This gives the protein CASSQDPGANTIYF.